A single sample gave rise to the 15 T cell receptor beta chains below, sequenced in a study of T-cell memory formation after mild COVID-19. TCRdb reprocessed the 5' RACE reads with MiXCR, giving one entry per CDR3 protein. The top ten clones hold about 8.7% of a sample with hundreds of thousands of distinct CDR3 sequences, about a fifth of them seen once. Sequences were obtained from PBMCs or a T cell subset sorted from them (not recorded which). The source is an adult woman who had mild COVID-19 (a few samples of this study predate the infection). Cell type and time point are not known.

This clonotype came up many times. The chain is built from TRBV3-1 and TRBJ2-1; TRBD2 matches at 10 bases. The V gene's germline CDR1 is LGHDT and CDR2 YNNKEL (reference sequence). The V and J ends lost 7 bases and 3 bases, in that order; junction bases with no gene match: 9. The length of the CDR3 is 16 residues. The CDR3 sequence is CASKPSLAGDYNEQFF. As DNA, the CDR3 is TGTGCCAGCAAACCTTCTCTAGCGGGGGACTACAATGAGCAGTTCTTC.

This clonotype appeared once. This chain joins TRBV5-4 and TRBJ1-2; D gene uncertain. This CDR3 contains 15 residues. With 5 bases removed from V and 0 bases from J, the gap between germline ends came to 14 bases. Per germline, CDR1 SGHNT and CDR2 YYREEE (reference sequence). CDR3 region: CASRGGNSANYGYTF. The CDR3, as DNA: TGTGCCAGCAGGGGTGGCAATTCAGCTAACTATGGCTACACCTTC.

There are many counts of this clonotype. The V call is TRBV4-2, the J call TRBJ2-2; D gene uncertain. Germline V lookup: CDR1 LGHNA, CDR2 YNFKEQ. V shed 4 bases and J shed 4 bases, with 7 bases lying between them. The CDR3 extends over 13 amino acids. The CDR3 region is CASSPGPTGELFF. In DNA, the CDR3 is TGTGCCAGCAGCCCGGGCCCCACCGGGGAGCTGTTTTTT.

A few counts support this clonotype. The V gene is TRBV7-8, the J gene TRBJ1-3; D might be TRBD1 (5 bases). V lost 5 bases to trimming and J lost 2 bases, with 10 bases between them. Germline V gene lookup returns CDR1 SGHVS and CDR2 FQNEAQ. CDR3 size: 14 residues. The CDR3 is CASSAQGAGNTIYF. CDR3 DNA: TGTGCCAGCAGCGCTCAGGGTGCTGGAAACACCATATATTTT.

This clonotype has just a few counts. The chain couples TRBV7-9 to TRBJ2-7; the match to TRBD1 covers 9 bases. J gave up 1 base and V 7 bases, and 14 bases lay outside the gene matches. This CDR3 is built from 17 residues. The germline V gene has CDR1 SEHNR and CDR2 FQNEAQ (reference sequence). The CDR3 DNA sequence: TGTGCCAGCACCAAGGTCCCGGACAGGGGAAATTCCTACGAGCAGTACTTC. It is translated as CASTKVPDRGNSYEQYF.

In DNA form, the CDR3 reads TGTGCCAGCAGTTACTCGAGGCTAGCGGGGCACGAGCAGTACTTC. This translates into CASSYSRLAGHEQYF. V gene TRBV6-5 combines with J gene TRBJ2-7; 9 bases line up with TRBD2. J was trimmed by 5 bases and V by 0 bases; bases with no gene match: 5. This CDR3 has 15 residues. In germline, CDR1 is MNHEY, CDR2 SVGAGI.

The CDR3 reads CASSQDNGETNTEAFF. The CDR3 coding sequence is TGCGCCAGCAGCCAAGATAACGGGGAGACGAACACTGAAGCTTTCTTT. The rearrangement joins TRBV4-1 to TRBJ1-1; the D is unclear. This CDR3 spans 16 amino acids. V gave up 0 bases and J gave up 1 base, with 12 bases separating them. Germline V gene data show CDR1 as MGHRA and CDR2 as YSYEKL.

This clonotype was seen a few times. The chain links TRBV27 to TRBJ1-5, with a weak D call TRBD1 (5 bases). The CDR3 covers 15 residues. Trimming shortened V by 5 bases and J by 1 base, and 12 bases separated the two germline ends. Germline CDR1 is MNHEY and CDR2 is SMNVEV (reference sequence). The CDR3 nucleotides are TGTGCCAGCAGTCAGGGTCGGTTGAGCAATCAGCCCCAGCATTTT. This encodes CASSQGRLSNQPQHF.

The J gene is TRBJ1-1, the V gene TRBV11-3; a weak D match, TRBD1 (5 bases). Per germline, CDR1 SGHNT and CDR2 YENEEA. The CDR3 extends over 13 amino acids. V was shortened by 6 bases and J by 5 bases, with 13 bases between the two germline ends. CDR3 region: CASSRPGGTEAFF. DNA of the CDR3: TGTGCCAGCAGTAGACCTGGGGGGACTGAAGCTTTCTTT.

V and J are TRBV2 and TRBJ2-5; D unclear. Germline V gene lookup returns CDR1 SNHLY and CDR2 FYNNEI. CDR3 size: 12 residues. Between the trimmed V and J ends, which lost 7 bases and 1 base, there was a span of 7 bases. The CDR3 region has the DNA TGTGCCAGCATCGGGCGCCAAGAGACCCAGTACTTC. Translation gives CASIGRQETQYF. The variable domain in full, with the rest retrieved from reference TRBV2 and TRBJ2-5, is EPEVTQTPSHQVTQMGQEVILRCVPISNHLYFYWYRQILGQKVEFLVSFYNNEISEKSEIFDDQFSVERPDGSNFTLKIRSTKLEDSAMYFCASIGRQETQYFGPGTRLLVL.

This clonotype came up a few times. This chain uses TRBV20-1 with TRBJ2-3; D call uncertain. Germline lookup yields CDR1 DFQATT and CDR2 SNEGSKA (reference sequence). V dropped 6 bases and J dropped 2 bases, with 9 bases sitting between them. This CDR3 is 12 amino acids long. The CDR3: CSASKTTDTQYF. CDR3 nucleotides: TGCAGTGCGAGCAAAACCACAGATACGCAGTATTTT.

The rearrangement joins TRBV2 to TRBJ2-1; the match to TRBD2 covers 9 bases. The CDR3 spans 16 residues. J lost 4 bases, V lost 7 bases, and 11 bases had no gene match. Germline lookup yields CDR1 SNHLY and CDR2 FYNNEI. CDR3 sequence reads: CASKTLASGVYNEQFF. The CDR3 DNA follows: TGTGCCAGCAAAACGCTGGCTAGCGGGGTATACAATGAGCAGTTCTTC.

The V and J genes are TRBV30 and TRBJ1-1; a weak D match, TRBD1 (5 bases). Germline lookup yields CDR1 GTSNPN and CDR2 SVGIG (reference sequence). The V end was cut by 0 bases, the J end by 11 bases, with 22 bases between. CDR3 length: 15 residues. The CDR3 region has the DNA TGTGCCTGGAGTGTAATTGGCGTCGGGGGTTTGGGGGCTTTCTTT. Its translation: CAWSVIGVGGLGAFF.

In its sample, this clonotype was seen a few times. The chain joins TRBV11-3 to TRBJ2-3; tentatively, D is TRBD1 (5 bases). The CDR3 loop spans 16 amino acids. Per germline, CDR1 SGHNT and CDR2 YENEEA. Trimming removed 5 bases at V and 2 bases at J, with 17 bases between. CDR3: CASSVRQNTNTDTQYF. In DNA, the CDR3 is TGTGCCAGCAGCGTCCGACAGAATACAAACACAGATACGCAGTATTTT.

A single count supports this clonotype. The V gene is TRBV7-2, the J gene TRBJ1-5, with TRBD1 as a possible D gene (5 bases). The CDR3 sequence is 17 residues long. V lost 0 bases and J 1 base, leaving 13 bases between the germline ends. CDR1 is SGHTA and CDR2 is FQGNSA in the germline V gene. Here the CDR3 DNA reads TGTGCCAGCAGCTTAGCAAGCCAGGGCAGGAGCAATCAGCCCCAGCATTTT. Translated: CASSLASQGRSNQPQHF.